What follows is one T cell receptor beta chain and its context. This sample stems from a study of monozygotic twins with inflammatory bowel disease. CDR3 size: 15 residues. From germline, CDR1 is LGHNA and CDR2 YSLEER. Template switching introduced UMIs that contain a 6-nucleotide sample barcode. One entry per CDR3 protein, without DNA, is what TCRdb gives after re-calling the 5' RACE reads. The sample holds 350,000 to 550,000 distinct CDR3 sequences. Material: blood. The chain combines TRBV4-3 with TRBJ2-1; TCRdb gives TRBD1 as the D gene, but with no DNA this cannot be confirmed. The TCR was taken from a human donor with ulcerative colitis or Crohn's disease, or a healthy co-twin of an affected twin (not recorded which). The CDR3 sequence is CASSQGRTGNNEQFF.